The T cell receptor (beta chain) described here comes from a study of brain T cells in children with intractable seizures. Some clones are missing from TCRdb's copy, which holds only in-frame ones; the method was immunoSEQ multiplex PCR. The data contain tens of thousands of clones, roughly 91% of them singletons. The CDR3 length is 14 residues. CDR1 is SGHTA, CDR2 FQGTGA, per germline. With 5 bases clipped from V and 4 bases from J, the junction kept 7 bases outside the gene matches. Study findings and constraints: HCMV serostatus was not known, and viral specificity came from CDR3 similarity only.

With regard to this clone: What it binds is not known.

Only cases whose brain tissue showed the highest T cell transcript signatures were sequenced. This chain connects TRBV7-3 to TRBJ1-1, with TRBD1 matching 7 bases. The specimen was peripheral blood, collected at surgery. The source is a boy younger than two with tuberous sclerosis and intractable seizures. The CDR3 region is CASSLQGGSTEAFF. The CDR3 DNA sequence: TGTGCCAGCAGCCTCCAGGGGGGAAGCACTGAAGCTTTCTTT.